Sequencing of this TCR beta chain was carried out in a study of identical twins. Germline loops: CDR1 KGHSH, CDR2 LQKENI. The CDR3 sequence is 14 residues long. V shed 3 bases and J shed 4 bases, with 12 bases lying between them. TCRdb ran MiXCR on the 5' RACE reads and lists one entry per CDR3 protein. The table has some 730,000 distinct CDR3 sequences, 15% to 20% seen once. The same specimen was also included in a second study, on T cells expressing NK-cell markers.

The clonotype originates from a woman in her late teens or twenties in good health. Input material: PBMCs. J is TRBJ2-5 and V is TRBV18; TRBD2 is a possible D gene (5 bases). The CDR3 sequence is CASSPTLALETQYF. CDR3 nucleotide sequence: TGTGCCAGCTCACCGACCTTAGCGTTAGAGACCCAGTACTTC.